This T cell receptor (beta chain) was sequenced for a study of early stage breast cancer tumors. This clone was seen more than once but under ten times. TCRdb's table, derived via immunoSEQ multiplex PCR, lists solely in-frame clones and lacks some. This table has about 72,000 clones, around 80% appearing once. The CDR3 has 11 residues. Trimming removed 4 bases from V and 7 bases from J, with 7 bases in between. Germline V gene lookup returns CDR1 MNHEY and CDR2 SVGAGI. The gene calls are TRBV6-5 and TRBJ1-1; possible D gene TRBD1, 5 bases. The clonotype comes from a person aged 55 to 75 with breast cancer. Sequences were obtained from blood. The CDR3 DNA reads as TGTGCCAGCAGTTTTGACAGTGAAGCTTTCTTT. This codes for CASSFDSEAFF.